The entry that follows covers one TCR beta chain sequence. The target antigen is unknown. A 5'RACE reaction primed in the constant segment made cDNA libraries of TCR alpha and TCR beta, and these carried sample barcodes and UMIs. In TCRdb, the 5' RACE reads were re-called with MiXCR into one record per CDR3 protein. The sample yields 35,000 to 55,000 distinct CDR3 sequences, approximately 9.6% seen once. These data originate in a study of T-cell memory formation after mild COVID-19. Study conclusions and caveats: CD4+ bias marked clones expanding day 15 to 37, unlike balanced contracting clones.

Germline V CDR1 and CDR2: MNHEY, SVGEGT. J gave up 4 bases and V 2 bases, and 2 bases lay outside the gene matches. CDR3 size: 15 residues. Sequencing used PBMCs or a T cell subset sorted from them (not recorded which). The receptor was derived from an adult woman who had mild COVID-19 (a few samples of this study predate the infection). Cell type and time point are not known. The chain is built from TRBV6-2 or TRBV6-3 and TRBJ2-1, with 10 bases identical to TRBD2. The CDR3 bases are TGTGCCAGCAGTTACCAAGCGGGAGGGTACAATGAGCAGTTCTTC. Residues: CASSYQAGGYNEQFF.